This T cell receptor beta chain stems from a study of shared clonotypes between healthy human individuals. With regard to this clone: The target antigen is unknown.

J gave up 6 bases and V 5 bases, and 10 bases lay outside the gene matches. The CDR3 spans 15 residues. Germline V gene sequence: CDR1 SGHTA, CDR2 FQGTGA. TCRdb's copy holds only in-frame clones and misses some; the assay was immunoSEQ multiplex PCR. Of 1.4 million to 1.5 million clones listed, roughly 96% were seen once; the top ten hold about 1.2%. The study's findings and limits: Non-shared clonotypes had lower generation probabilities than those shared by all four donors. For sorted subsets, rarefaction showed incomplete sequencing despite large depth.

This sequence was found in a young man in good health. Sequenced: naive CD4+ T cells sorted from blood. The subset was: CD45RA+ positively selected. The genes are TRBV7-3 and TRBJ2-3; 8 bases are a match to TRBD2. Written as DNA, the CDR3 is TGTGCCAGCAGCATAAGCGGGAGTGGGGGTGATACGCAGTATTTT. Its translation: CASSISGSGGDTQYF.